Below are 21 T cell receptor beta chains sequenced from a single sample in a study of CD8+ T cells in alopecia areata. cDNA prepared by RNA extraction and subsequent reverse transcription served as the template for sequencing. TCRdb's copy holds only in-frame clones and misses some; the assay was immunoSEQ multiplex PCR. The table includes 150,000 to 200,000 clones, around 64% detected once. Treatment indicated: oral pan-JAK inhibitor, 5-10 mg twice daily. The specimen was CD4+ T cells sorted from blood, collected between weeks 47 and 50, from a patient treated with tofacitinib. Receptor source: a human donor with alopecia areata.

V gene TRBV6-5 combines with J gene TRBJ2-7, with TRBD2 matching over 9 bases. V dropped 5 bases and J dropped 7; count of bases not matched to a gene: 12. The V gene's germline CDR1 is MNHEY and CDR2 SVGAGI. CDR3 length equals 15 residues. The CDR3 spells CASSTVWASGVEQYF. The CDR3 coding sequence is TGTGCCAGCAGTACGGTGTGGGCTAGCGGGGTTGAGCAGTACTTC.

V usage is TRBV11-2 and J usage is TRBJ2-5; D is ambiguous. The CDR3 contains 13 residues. Trimming left V 2 bases short and J 5 bases short, with 9 bases between. CDR1 is SGHAT and CDR2 is FQNNGV in the germline V gene. Here the CDR3 reads CASSLPPLETQYF. The CDR3 DNA reads as TGTGCCAGCAGCTTACCGCCTCTGGAGACCCAGTACTTC.

The J gene is TRBJ1-2, the V gene TRBV14; TRBD1 aligns across 7 bases. This CDR3 has 14 amino acids. The V segment lost 4 bases and the J segment 6 bases; nucleotides outside the gene matches: 8. Germline loops: CDR1 SGHDN, CDR2 FVKESK. The CDR3 region has the DNA TGTGCCAGCAGCCGGGACAGCCAGCCTAATGGCTACACCTTC. Translated, it gives CASSRDSQPNGYTF.

This rearrangement joins TRBV29-1 to TRBJ1-5, with TRBD1 matching over 8 bases. Losses at the gene ends were 4 bases for V and 3 bases for J; bases not matched to a gene: 2. This CDR3 contains 13 residues. Germline V gives CDR1 SQVTM, CDR2 ANQGSEA. The CDR3 protein is CSVGQGTNQPQHF. CDR3 DNA sequence: TGCAGCGTTGGACAGGGGACCAATCAGCCCCAGCATTTT.

V gene TRBV30 combines with J gene TRBJ1-2; D not resolved. The ends were cut back, 1 base at V and 4 bases at J, with 10 bases in the middle. The germline gives CDR1 GTSNPN, CDR2 SVGIG (reference sequence). The CDR3 is made up of 13 amino acids. CDR3 sequence (DNA): TGTGCCTGGAGTGGCGGGTCGGGCTATGGCTACACCTTC. It yields the protein CAWSGGSGYGYTF.

The V and J genes are TRBV5-4 and TRBJ2-7; TRBD1 matches at 8 bases. The CDR3 spans 15 residues. The trim removed 4 bases at V and 2 bases at J, leaving 8 bases unmatched. Germline CDR1 reads SGHNT; CDR2 reads YYREEE (reference sequence). The chain's CDR3 is CASSPGQGQAYEQYF. The DNA of the CDR3 is TGTGCCAGCAGCCCCGGTCAGGGACAGGCCTACGAGCAGTACTTC.

This chain joins TRBV29-1 and TRBJ1-2, with 7 positions matching TRBD1. This CDR3 has 12 residues. V shed 7 bases and J 7 bases; nucleotides not matched to a gene: 9. Germline lookup yields CDR1 SQVTM and CDR2 ANQGSEA. The CDR3 DNA reads TGCAGCGCAGAGACAGGGATGGGTGGCTACACCTTC. As protein: CSAETGMGGYTF.

With regard to this clone: The sample carries other DNA sequences with the same CDR3. The chain links TRBV5-6 to TRBJ2-3, with D hard to call. From germline, CDR1 is SGHDT and CDR2 YYEEEE. This CDR3 is built from 12 residues. The V end was cut by 4 bases, the J end by 1 base, with 4 bases between. This CDR3 is CASSPGTDTQYF. The CDR3 DNA is TGTGCCAGCAGCCCGGGCACAGATACGCAGTATTTT.

The CDR3 DNA sequence: TGTGCCAGCACCCCCCGCGCGGGATCGGGCAATGAGCAGTTCTTC. The encoded protein is CASTPRAGSGNEQFF. The chain has TRBV7-9 and TRBJ2-1; the D gene is possibly TRBD2 (6 bases). Germline lookup yields CDR1 SEHNR and CDR2 FQNEAQ (reference sequence). The CDR3 extends over 15 amino acids. Trimming stripped 7 bases from V and 6 bases from J, with 19 bases between.

The genes are TRBV14 and TRBJ2-5, with 7 bases identical to TRBD2. This CDR3 is 15 amino acids long. Trimming cost V 4 bases and J 4 bases; bases outside gene matches: 9. Germline V CDR1 and CDR2: SGHDN, FVKESK. The CDR3 nucleotides are TGTGCCAGCAGCCGAGCACACGGGGGGAGAGAGACCCAGTACTTC. This codes for CASSRAHGGRETQYF.

This clone was counted only a few times. V usage is TRBV2 and J usage is TRBJ2-3, with 10 bases that match TRBD2. The CDR3 totals 16 residues. CDR1 and CDR2 from the germline V gene are SNHLY and FYNNEI. V lost 1 base and J lost 2; bases outside the gene matches: 3. The CDR3 loop reads CASSEDSGRSTDTQYF. The CDR3 nucleotides are TGTGCCAGCAGTGAAGATAGCGGGAGGTCCACAGATACGCAGTATTTT.

This clone has more than one count but fewer than ten. The chain employs TRBV9 and TRBJ2-1, with TRBD1 matching over 7 bases. The CDR3 contains 16 residues. The ends lost 6 bases at V and 7 bases at J; junction bases unmatched: 16. Germline CDR1 and CDR2: SGDLS and YYNGEE. Here the CDR3 DNA reads TGTGCCAGCACCCCACCGGGTTCGAGGGGGCAGAATGAGCAGTTCTTC. Translation: CASTPPGSRGQNEQFF.

The chain links TRBV5-6 to TRBJ1-2; 10 nucleotides agree with TRBD1. CDR1 and CDR2 from the germline V gene are SGHDT and YYEEEE. The CDR3 extends over 16 amino acids. The J segment lost 0 bases and the V segment lost 4 bases, leaving 6 bases of the junction unmatched. The chain's CDR3 is CASSPGQGTANYGYTF. The CDR3 DNA sequence: TGTGCCAGCAGCCCGGGACAGGGGACAGCTAACTATGGCTACACCTTC.

This clone was observed a few times. The V call is TRBV10-3, the J call TRBJ2-7; D is undetermined. Per germline, CDR1 ENHRY and CDR2 SYGVKD. CDR3 size: 13 residues. Between the trimmed V and J ends, which lost 4 bases and 3 bases, there was a span of 10 bases. The CDR3 sequence is CAISVGRYYEQYF. CDR3 DNA: TGTGCCATCAGTGTGGGCAGATACTACGAGCAGTACTTC.

This clone came up once. V is TRBV29-1 and J is TRBJ1-5; TRBD1 matches 7 bases. V shed 7 bases, J shed 4 bases, and the junction held 10 bases outside the gene matches. Germline lookup yields CDR1 SQVTM and CDR2 ANQGSEA. The CDR3 has 14 amino acids. The CDR3 nucleotides read TGCAGCGCCATCTCGGGGGACAGAAATCAGCCCCAGCATTTT. Its translation: CSAISGDRNQPQHF.

This clone was detected only a few times. The J gene is TRBJ2-7, the V gene TRBV29-1; D unresolved. The CDR3 runs to 13 residues. V lost 6 bases to trimming and J lost 3 bases, with 15 bases between them. Germline CDR1 is SQVTM and CDR2 is ANQGSEA. The CDR3 loop is CSVGKGRNYEQYF. CDR3 bases: TGCAGCGTCGGAAAAGGACGGAACTACGAGCAGTACTTC.

This chain links TRBV2 with TRBJ1-1; D not resolved. Germline assignment: CDR1 SNHLY and CDR2 FYNNEI. V shed 3 bases and J shed 3 bases, with 11 bases lying between them. CDR3 size: 14 residues. The CDR3 DNA reads as TGTGCCAGCAGTGAGGAGGGAGCGGACACTGAAGCTTTCTTT. It specifies CASSEEGADTEAFF.

This clone has a single count. V and J are TRBV7-9 and TRBJ1-1; a possible D gene is TRBD1 (5 bases). The CDR3 is made up of 13 amino acids. Germline loops: CDR1 SEHNR, CDR2 FQNEAQ (reference sequence). Between the trimmed V and J ends, which lost 6 bases and 1 base, there was a span of 9 bases. CDR3 DNA sequence: TGTGCCAGCAGTGATACAGGGAACACTGAAGCTTTCTTT. It is translated as CASSDTGNTEAFF. The whole variable domain, remainder taken from reference TRBV7-9 and TRBJ1-1, is DTGVSQNPRHKITKRGQNVTFRCDPISEHNRLYWYRQTLGQGPEFLTYFQNEAQLEKSRLLSDRFSAERPKGSFSTLEIQRTEQGDSAMYLCASSDTGNTEAFFGQGTRLTVV.

This clone was seen more than once but under ten times. The genes are TRBV10-3 and TRBJ2-1; 8 nucleotides match TRBD1. The CDR3 sequence is 14 residues long. The germline gives CDR1 ENHRY, CDR2 SYGVKD. Unmatched junction bases numbered 2, after V lost 2 bases and J lost 5 bases. For the CDR3, the DNA is TGTGCCATCAGTGAGAGGACAGGGAACAATGAGCAGTTCTTC. Protein product: CAISERTGNNEQFF.

This chain joins TRBV29-1 and TRBJ2-6; the D is unclear. In germline, CDR1 is SQVTM, CDR2 ANQGSEA. Deletions cut 7 bases from V and 5 bases from J, with 15 bases between. The CDR3 totals 14 residues. CDR3 sequence (DNA): TGCAGCGGCATGACCGATCCGAGGGCCAACGTCCTGACTTTC. Protein product: CSGMTDPRANVLTF.

The chain links TRBV29-1 to TRBJ2-5; D perhaps matches TRBD2 (7 bases). The germline CDR1 and CDR2 sequences are SQVTM and ANQGSEA. V dropped 8 bases and J dropped 4 bases, with 11 bases sitting between them. This CDR3 is built from 11 residues. The CDR3 loop is CSSGGGETQYF. CDR3 DNA sequence: TGCAGCTCGGGGGGCGGAGAGACCCAGTACTTC.